This T cell receptor beta chain comes out of a study of CD8 T cells in acute hepatitis C reinfection. CDR3 length: 14 residues. Trimming took 4 bases from V and 1 from J; bases not matched to a gene: 2. The germline V gene has CDR1 MDHEN and CDR2 SYDVKM. Measured with immunoSEQ multiplex PCR; TCRdb has only the in-frame clones, and not every one. The sample lists more than 35,000 clones, just under 90% seen once, with 0.5% in the top ten. Time point of the sample: naive CD8 control sorted from an acute-time-point sample. Donors were people who inject drugs, followed every 3 months. J is TRBJ2-7 and V is TRBV28; 9 nucleotides align to TRBD2. This receptor was taken from a man under 40 with chronic hepatitis C. The specimen sequenced was naive CD8+ T cells from PBMCs. The CDR3: CASSSLAGSYEQYF. The DNA for the CDR3 is TGTGCCAGCAGTTCGCTAGCGGGATCCTACGAGCAGTACTTC.